This T cell receptor (beta chain) was documented in a study of blood T cell repertoires in COVID-19. On the study more broadly: Researchers got acute and convalescent COVID-19 samples from the United States, Italy and Spain. T cells, B-cell-depleted T cells, or PBMCs supplied cDNA or gDNA.

V shed 3 bases and J shed 14 bases, with 14 bases lying between them. Germline CDR1 MDHEN, CDR2 SYDVKM. This CDR3 spans 12 amino acids. As handled by the study authors: Researchers report that nucleated cell counts were estimated from reference gene primer amplification. Sequencing was performed with immunoSEQ multiplex PCR; in TCRdb, only in-frame clones are kept and a portion is missing. The V and J calls and the clone size are those of that table, but D and trimming were determined from the DNA. Here the sample spans over 60,000 clones, roughly 84% being singletons. The sample was peripheral blood. This chain joins TRBV28 and TRBJ2-1; perhaps TRBD1 as D (6 bases). The TCR sequence derives from a human donor in a cohort sampled during active COVID-19. This CDR3 is CASSFNRAGEFF. The CDR3 nucleotides are TGTGCCAGCAGTTTTAACAGGGCAGGGGAGTTCTTC.